The rows below give T cell receptor beta chains drawn from one sample of a study of blood T cell repertoires in COVID-19. Data came from immunoSEQ multiplex PCR; TCRdb stores just in-frame clones and leaves some out. Of 310,000 or so clones in the sample, around 90% were seen once. Sequenced material: PBMCs or T cells enriched from blood (not recorded which). The receptors shown here come from a woman between 25 and 40 years old who had recovered from COVID-19. Both conserved end residues are trimmed from each CDR3. Fields, in order: V gene, J gene, CDR3 protein.

>TRBV4-1|TRBJ2-5
ASSQGERAGQESQETQY
>TRBV3-1/TRBV3-2|TRBJ1-1
ASSPRQSRGTEAF
>TRBV29-1|TRBJ1-1
SALNRGLRTEAF
>TRBV19|TRBJ1-2
ASRGGSYGYT
>TRBV29-1|TRBJ2-7
SVRMTASYEQY
>TRBV28|TRBJ1-2
ASSLSPGGLVGYT
>TRBV28|TRBJ1-2
ASSFGFQFAVGHISQGYT
>TRBV4-3|TRBJ1-5
ASSQGTGGFQPQH
>TRBV18|TRBJ2-7
ASSPRGLAGGPLGEQY
>TRBV28|TRBJ2-2
ASSRTNTGELF
>TRBV3-1/TRBV3-2|TRBJ2-3
ASSQQAVSTDTQY
>TRBV30|TRBJ1-6
AWRTGAFSPLH
>TRBV10-3|TRBJ1-2
AISETLNYGYT
>TRBV6-5|TRBJ1-3
ASSKGGAGNTIY
>TRBV28|TRBJ2-3
ASSPLRQGLRTDTQY
>TRBV6-2/TRBV6-3|TRBJ2-3
ASSSGYSDSPTQY
>TRBV9|TRBJ2-5
ASSVAGSQETQY
>TRBV28|TRBJ1-5
ASSLDLATGESNQPQH
>TRBV19|TRBJ1-5
ASSRPGNNQPQH
>TRBV28|TRBJ2-5
ASSPLYPGQEQETQY
>TRBV7-8|TRBJ1-3
ASSSLDRPSGNTIY
>TRBV4-1|TRBJ1-3
ASSHGQGHGNTIY
>TRBV5-8|TRBJ1-6
ASSFRGAPLH
>TRBV6-5|TRBJ2-7
ASRGAYEQY
>TRBV5-1|TRBJ2-5
ASSQGQVETQY
>TRBV19|TRBJ1-2
ASNLGGSGYGYT
>TRBV19|TRBJ1-2
ASSMSREYGYT
>TRBV5-1|TRBJ2-7
ASSGVSRTTGNYEQY
>TRBV4-3|TRBJ1-2
ASSQVDVRGGYT
>TRBV7-2|TRBJ1-5
ASSLGPGAAQPQH
>TRBV6-5|TRBJ2-3
ASDRTGEADTQY
>TRBV28|TRBJ1-4
ASRGQLNEKLF
>TRBV6-5|TRBJ2-5
ASSYAPGTQETQY
>TRBV9|TRBJ2-3
ASSDGTKIDTQY
>TRBV24-1|TRBJ2-2
ATSDLTALDTGELF
>TRBV7-2|TRBJ2-5
ASSLYRVETQY
>TRBV9|TRBJ1-6
ASSGVRGEGSPLH
>TRBV19|TRBJ1-3
ASSRLAASSGNTIY
>TRBV29-1|TRBJ1-4
SAYPGQDNEKLF
>TRBV6-2/TRBV6-3|TRBJ1-1
ASSWGTEGSEAF
>TRBV3-1/TRBV3-2|TRBJ2-1
ASSQVDRGQF